This is a list of T cell receptor beta chains from one sample in a study of identical twins. MiXCR was run by TCRdb on the 5' RACE reads, yielding one entry per CDR3 protein. The data hold some 330,000 distinct CDR3 sequences, with roughly 10% observed a single time. Specimen: naive T cells sorted from blood. These receptors were collected from a woman aged 45-65 years in good health. Both conserved end residues are part of each CDR3.

v_call: TRBV5-1
cdr3_length: 13
j_call: TRBJ2-7
cdr3_aa: CASSLEMGREQYF

v_call: TRBV12-3/TRBV12-4
cdr3_length: 14
j_call: TRBJ2-1
cdr3_aa: CASSFQVTYNEQFF

v_call: TRBV12-3/TRBV12-4
cdr3_length: 15
j_call: TRBJ2-2
cdr3_aa: CASSLSLGNTGELFF

v_call: TRBV5-1
cdr3_length: 17
j_call: TRBJ2-7
cdr3_aa: CASSLDPGLAGSAEQYF

v_call: TRBV7-2
cdr3_length: 18
j_call: TRBJ2-3
cdr3_aa: CASSSEGQGGTYTDTQYF

v_call: TRBV2
cdr3_length: 13
j_call: TRBJ2-7
cdr3_aa: CASSERGFGEQYF

v_call: TRBV6-5
cdr3_length: 15
j_call: TRBJ1-6
cdr3_aa: CASKEVRMDNSPLHF

v_call: TRBV24-1
cdr3_length: 12
j_call: TRBJ2-3
cdr3_aa: CATSTSTDTQYF

v_call: TRBV20-1
cdr3_length: 15
j_call: TRBJ2-1
cdr3_aa: CSASSLVPIYNEQFF

v_call: TRBV6-6
cdr3_length: 15
j_call: TRBJ2-7
cdr3_aa: CASSHPGTSGSEQYF

v_call: TRBV7-2
cdr3_length: 11
j_call: TRBJ2-7
cdr3_aa: CASSMTYEQYF

v_call: TRBV5-4
cdr3_length: 16
j_call: TRBJ2-2
cdr3_aa: CASSLRFRGLAGELFF

v_call: TRBV18
cdr3_length: 15
j_call: TRBJ2-3
cdr3_aa: CASSPFGTEADTQYF

v_call: TRBV5-4
cdr3_length: 15
j_call: TRBJ2-1
cdr3_aa: CASSKSGTSYNEQFF

v_call: TRBV5-1
cdr3_length: 13
j_call: TRBJ1-4
cdr3_aa: CASSLQGNEKLFF

v_call: TRBV19
cdr3_length: 13
j_call: TRBJ2-3
cdr3_aa: CAGSRGSTDTQYF

v_call: TRBV6-2/TRBV6-3
cdr3_length: 13
j_call: TRBJ2-5
cdr3_aa: CASSQGVAETQYF

v_call: TRBV5-5
cdr3_length: 15
j_call: TRBJ1-1
cdr3_aa: CASSKGQGANTEAFF

v_call: TRBV7-8
cdr3_length: 14
j_call: TRBJ2-5
cdr3_aa: CASSPRRSQETQYF

v_call: TRBV7-9
cdr3_length: 15
j_call: TRBJ1-6
cdr3_aa: CASSLIGSGPLHLHF

v_call: TRBV3-1
cdr3_length: 16
j_call: TRBJ2-3
cdr3_aa: CASSQGLAGGSDTQYF

v_call: TRBV20-1
cdr3_length: 14
j_call: TRBJ2-2
cdr3_aa: CSASRTSESGELFF

v_call: TRBV7-8
cdr3_length: 11
j_call: TRBJ1-1
cdr3_aa: CASSSGQGGFF

v_call: TRBV5-1
cdr3_length: 14
j_call: TRBJ2-5
cdr3_aa: CASSLGTLQETQYF

v_call: TRBV12-3/TRBV12-4
cdr3_length: 15
j_call: TRBJ2-2
cdr3_aa: CASRNDRVSTGELFF

v_call: TRBV24-1
cdr3_length: 15
j_call: TRBJ1-2
cdr3_aa: CATSDSGSAFYGYTF

v_call: TRBV21-1
cdr3_length: 17
j_call: TRBJ2-2
cdr3_aa: CASSKELAGLPPGELFF

v_call: TRBV3-1
cdr3_length: 12
j_call: TRBJ2-1
cdr3_aa: CASSDSGTGVIF

v_call: TRBV7-2
cdr3_length: 15
j_call: TRBJ2-1
cdr3_aa: CASSFAGDLLKGQFF

v_call: TRBV20-1
cdr3_length: 19
j_call: TRBJ2-2
cdr3_aa: CSARDHLLSGLGNTGELFF

v_call: TRBV12-3/TRBV12-4
cdr3_length: 14
j_call: TRBJ2-2
cdr3_aa: CASRPYSGPGELFF

v_call: TRBV6-4
cdr3_length: 13
j_call: TRBJ2-3
cdr3_aa: CASSEDSPDTQYF

v_call: TRBV3-1
cdr3_length: 13
j_call: TRBJ2-2
cdr3_aa: CASSQWNTGELFF

v_call: TRBV6-1
cdr3_length: 14
j_call: TRBJ2-5
cdr3_aa: CASSMTVKQETQYF

v_call: TRBV29-1
cdr3_length: 13
j_call: TRBJ2-1
cdr3_aa: CSGTITREAEQFF

v_call: TRBV12-3/TRBV12-4
cdr3_length: 16
j_call: TRBJ1-1
cdr3_aa: CASSITGLPMNTEAFF

v_call: TRBV7-2
cdr3_length: 14
j_call: TRBJ2-7
cdr3_aa: CASSLLADSYEQYF

v_call: TRBV19
cdr3_length: 15
j_call: TRBJ2-3
cdr3_aa: CASKTSGGFRDTQYF

v_call: TRBV5-1
cdr3_length: 13
j_call: TRBJ2-7
cdr3_aa: CASSWGQTYEQYF

v_call: TRBV11-2
cdr3_length: 16
j_call: TRBJ1-2
cdr3_aa: CASSLDMASPNYGYTF

v_call: TRBV5-1
cdr3_length: 14
j_call: TRBJ2-3
cdr3_aa: CASSLREGSDTQYF

v_call: TRBV10-3
cdr3_length: 12
j_call: TRBJ2-5
cdr3_aa: CAISRDQETQYF

v_call: TRBV5-1
cdr3_length: 14
j_call: TRBJ2-1
cdr3_aa: CASSLGTMSYEQFF

v_call: TRBV15
cdr3_length: 19
j_call: TRBJ2-1
cdr3_aa: CATSRDWAGGTSFYNEQFF

v_call: TRBV20-1
cdr3_length: 16
j_call: TRBJ2-1
cdr3_aa: CSAHFNGLAEYNEQFF

v_call: TRBV12-3/TRBV12-4
cdr3_length: 12
j_call: TRBJ2-2
cdr3_aa: CASTLNTGELFF

v_call: TRBV4-1
cdr3_length: 16
j_call: TRBJ2-3
cdr3_aa: CASSLGTTSELDTQYF

v_call: TRBV25-1
cdr3_length: 15
j_call: TRBJ1-6
cdr3_aa: CASREDRGRIGTLHF

v_call: TRBV10-3
cdr3_length: 13
j_call: TRBJ1-4
cdr3_aa: CASGGTSNEKLFF

v_call: TRBV5-5
cdr3_length: 14
j_call: TRBJ1-5
cdr3_aa: CASSPATGDQPQHF

v_call: TRBV18
cdr3_length: 14
j_call: TRBJ2-3
cdr3_aa: CASSPTGETDTQYF

v_call: TRBV29-1
cdr3_length: 9
j_call: TRBJ1-1
cdr3_aa: CSVGGVVFF

v_call: TRBV5-1
cdr3_length: 14
j_call: TRBJ2-3
cdr3_aa: CASSVSGDTDTQYF